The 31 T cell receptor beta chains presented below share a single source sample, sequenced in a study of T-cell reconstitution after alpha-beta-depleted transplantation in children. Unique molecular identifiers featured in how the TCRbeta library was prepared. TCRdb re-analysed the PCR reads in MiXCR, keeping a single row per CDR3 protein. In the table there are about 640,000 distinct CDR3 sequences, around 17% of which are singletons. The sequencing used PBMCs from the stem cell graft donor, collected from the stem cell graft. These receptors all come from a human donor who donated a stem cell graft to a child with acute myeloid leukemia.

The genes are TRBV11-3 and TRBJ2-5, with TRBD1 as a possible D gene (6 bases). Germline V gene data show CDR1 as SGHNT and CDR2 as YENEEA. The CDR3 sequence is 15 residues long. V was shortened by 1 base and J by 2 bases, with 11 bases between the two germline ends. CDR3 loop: CASSLVGRGQETQYF. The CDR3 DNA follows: TGTGCCAGCAGCTTAGTCGGCAGGGGACAAGAGACCCAGTACTTC. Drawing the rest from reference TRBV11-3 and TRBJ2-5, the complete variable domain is EAGVVQSPRYKIIEKKQPVAFWCNPISGHNTLYWYLQNLGQGPELLIRYENEEAVDDSQLPKDRFSAERLKGVDSTLKIQPAELGDSAVYLCASSLVGRGQETQYFGPGTRLLVL.

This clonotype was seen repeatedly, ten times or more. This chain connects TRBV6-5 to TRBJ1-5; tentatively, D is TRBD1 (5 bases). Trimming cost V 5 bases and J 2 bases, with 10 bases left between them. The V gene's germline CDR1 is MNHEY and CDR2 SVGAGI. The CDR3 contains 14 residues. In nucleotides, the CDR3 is TGTGCCAGCAGTCGGGACTGGGGCAATCAGCCCCAGCATTTT. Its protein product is CASSRDWGNQPQHF.

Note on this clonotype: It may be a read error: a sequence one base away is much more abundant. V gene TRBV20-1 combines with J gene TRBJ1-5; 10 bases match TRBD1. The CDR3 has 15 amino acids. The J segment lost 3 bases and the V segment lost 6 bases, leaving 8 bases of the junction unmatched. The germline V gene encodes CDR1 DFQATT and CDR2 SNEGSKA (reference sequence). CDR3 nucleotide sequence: TGCAGTGCCTATAGACAGGGGGCAATCAATCAGCCCCAGCATTTT. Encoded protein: CSAYRQGAINQPQHF.

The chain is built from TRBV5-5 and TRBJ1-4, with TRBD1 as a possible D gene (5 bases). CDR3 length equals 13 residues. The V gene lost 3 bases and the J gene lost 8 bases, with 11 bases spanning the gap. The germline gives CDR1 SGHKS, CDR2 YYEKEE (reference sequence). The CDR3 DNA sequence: TGTGCCAGCAGCTCGACAGTGATAGAAAAACTGTTTTTT. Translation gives CASSSTVIEKLFF.

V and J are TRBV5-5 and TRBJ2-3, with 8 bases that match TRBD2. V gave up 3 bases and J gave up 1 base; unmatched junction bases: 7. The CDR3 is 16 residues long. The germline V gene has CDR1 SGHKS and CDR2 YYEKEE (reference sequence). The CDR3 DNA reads TGTGCCAGCAGCTCCCCCGCGGGGGGTGGCACAGATACGCAGTATTTT. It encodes CASSSPAGGGTDTQYF.

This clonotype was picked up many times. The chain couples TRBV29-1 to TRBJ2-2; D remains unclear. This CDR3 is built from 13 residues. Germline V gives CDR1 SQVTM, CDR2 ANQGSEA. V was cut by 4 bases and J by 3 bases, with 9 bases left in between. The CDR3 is CSVVHTDTGELFF. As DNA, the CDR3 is TGCAGCGTTGTCCATACAGACACCGGGGAGCTGTTTTTT.

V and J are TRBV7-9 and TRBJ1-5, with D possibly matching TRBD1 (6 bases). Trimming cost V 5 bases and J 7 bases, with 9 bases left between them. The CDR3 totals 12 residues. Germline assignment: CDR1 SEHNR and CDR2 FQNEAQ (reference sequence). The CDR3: CASSRDTQPQHF. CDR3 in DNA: TGTGCCAGCAGCCGGGACACCCAGCCCCAGCATTTT.

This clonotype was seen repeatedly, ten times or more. CDR3 in DNA: TGTGCCACCAGCAGAGAGTTTTGGGCTAGCGAATTGAAGGACATTCAGTACTTC. Translated: CATSREFWASELKDIQYF. The rearrangement links TRBV15 to TRBJ2-4; possibly TRBD2 for D (6 bases). The CDR3 has 18 amino acids. Germline lookup yields CDR1 LNHNV and CDR2 YYDKDF (reference sequence). V shed 0 bases and J shed 8 bases, with 23 bases lying between them.

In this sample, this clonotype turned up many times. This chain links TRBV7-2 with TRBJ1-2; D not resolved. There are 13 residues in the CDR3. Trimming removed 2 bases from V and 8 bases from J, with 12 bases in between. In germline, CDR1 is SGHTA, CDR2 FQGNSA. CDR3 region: CASSLMEGNGYTF. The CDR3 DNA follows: TGTGCCAGCAGCTTAATGGAGGGTAACGGCTACACCTTC.

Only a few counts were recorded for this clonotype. The CDR3 region has the DNA TGCAGTGCTAGAGATTGGGCAGGGGGCGGCGGGGAGCTGTTTTTT. Encoded protein: CSARDWAGGGGELFF. The chain has TRBV20-1 and TRBJ2-2; 8 bases agree with TRBD1. Germline trimming cut 0 bases from V and 7 bases from J; bases unmatched to any gene: 7. CDR3 size: 15 residues. The germline CDR1 and CDR2 sequences are DFQATT and SNEGSKA (reference sequence).

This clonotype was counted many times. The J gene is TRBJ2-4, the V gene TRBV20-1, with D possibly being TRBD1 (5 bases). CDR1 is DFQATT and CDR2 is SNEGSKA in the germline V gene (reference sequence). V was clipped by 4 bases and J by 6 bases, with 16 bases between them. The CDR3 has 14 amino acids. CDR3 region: CSANLDSFANIQYF. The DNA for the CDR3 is TGCAGTGCTAACCTTGACAGTTTCGCAAACATTCAGTACTTC.

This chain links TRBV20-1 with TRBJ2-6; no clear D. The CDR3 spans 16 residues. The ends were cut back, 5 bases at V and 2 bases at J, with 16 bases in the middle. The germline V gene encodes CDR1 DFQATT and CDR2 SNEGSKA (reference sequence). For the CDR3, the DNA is TGCAGTGCTGCTGGCGGTTTTATCCCTGGGGCCAACGTCCTGACTTTC. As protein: CSAAGGFIPGANVLTF.

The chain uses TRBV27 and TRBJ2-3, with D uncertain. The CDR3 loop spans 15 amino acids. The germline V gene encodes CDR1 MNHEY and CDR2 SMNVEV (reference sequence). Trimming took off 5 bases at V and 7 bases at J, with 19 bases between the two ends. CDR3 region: CASSPNAPAINTQYF. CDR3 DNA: TGTGCCAGCAGTCCCAACGCGCCCGCAATAAATACGCAGTATTTT.

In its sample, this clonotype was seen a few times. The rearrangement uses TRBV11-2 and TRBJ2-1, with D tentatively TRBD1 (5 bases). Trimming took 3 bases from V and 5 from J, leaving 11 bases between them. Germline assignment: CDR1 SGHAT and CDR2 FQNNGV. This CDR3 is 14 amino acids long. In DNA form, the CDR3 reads TGTGCCAGCAGCTTGGGGCTGGTTAACAATGAGCAGTTCTTC. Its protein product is CASSLGLVNNEQFF.

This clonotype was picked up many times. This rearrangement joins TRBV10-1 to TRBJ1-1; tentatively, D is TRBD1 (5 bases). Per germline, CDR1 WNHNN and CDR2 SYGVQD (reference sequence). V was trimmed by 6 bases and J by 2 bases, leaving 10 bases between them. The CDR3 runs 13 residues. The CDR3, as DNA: TGCGCCAGCAGGACAGCTAGAAACACTGAAGCTTTCTTT. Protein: CASRTARNTEAFF.

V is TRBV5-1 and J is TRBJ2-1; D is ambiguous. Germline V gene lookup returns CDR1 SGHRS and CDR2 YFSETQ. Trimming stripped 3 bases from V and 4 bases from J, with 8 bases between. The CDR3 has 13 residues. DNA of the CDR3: TGCGCCAGCAGCTGGGCAGATTACAATGAGCAGTTCTTC. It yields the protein CASSWADYNEQFF.

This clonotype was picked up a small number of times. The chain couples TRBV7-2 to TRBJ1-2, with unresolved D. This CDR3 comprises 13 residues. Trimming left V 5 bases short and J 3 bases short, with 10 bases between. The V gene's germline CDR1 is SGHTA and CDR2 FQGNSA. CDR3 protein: CASSTTWDYGYTF. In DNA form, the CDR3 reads TGTGCCAGCAGCACTACCTGGGACTATGGCTACACCTTC.

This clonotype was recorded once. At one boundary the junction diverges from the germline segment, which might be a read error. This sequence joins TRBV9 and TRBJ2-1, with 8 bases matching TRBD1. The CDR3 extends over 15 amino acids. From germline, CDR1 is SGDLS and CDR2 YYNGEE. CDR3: CASSVVRTGNNEQSF. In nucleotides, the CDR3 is TGTGCCAGCAGCGTAGTCCGGACAGGGAACAATGAGCAGTCCTTC.

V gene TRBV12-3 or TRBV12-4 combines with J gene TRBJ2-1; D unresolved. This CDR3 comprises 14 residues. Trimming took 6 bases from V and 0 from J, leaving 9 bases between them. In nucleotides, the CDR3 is TGTGCCAGCAGCATGAGAGGCTCCTACAATGAGCAGTTCTTC. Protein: CASSMRGSYNEQFF.

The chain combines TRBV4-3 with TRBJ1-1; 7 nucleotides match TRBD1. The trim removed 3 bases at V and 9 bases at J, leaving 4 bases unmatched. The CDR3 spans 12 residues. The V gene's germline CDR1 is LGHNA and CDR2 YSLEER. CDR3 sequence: CASSHRTGKAFF. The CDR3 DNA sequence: TGCGCCAGCAGCCATCGGACAGGCAAAGCTTTCTTT.

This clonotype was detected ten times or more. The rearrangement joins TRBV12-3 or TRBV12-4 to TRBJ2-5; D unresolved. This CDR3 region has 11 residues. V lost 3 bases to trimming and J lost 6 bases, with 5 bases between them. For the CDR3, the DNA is TGTGCCAGCAGTTTTGGACAGACCCAGTACTTC. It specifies CASSFGQTQYF.

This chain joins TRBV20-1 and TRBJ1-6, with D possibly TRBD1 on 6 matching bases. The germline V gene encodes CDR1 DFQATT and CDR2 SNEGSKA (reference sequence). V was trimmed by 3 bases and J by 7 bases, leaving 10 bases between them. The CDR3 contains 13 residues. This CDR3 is CSARGTSNSPLHF. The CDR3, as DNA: TGCAGTGCTAGGGGGACATCGAATTCACCCCTCCACTTT.

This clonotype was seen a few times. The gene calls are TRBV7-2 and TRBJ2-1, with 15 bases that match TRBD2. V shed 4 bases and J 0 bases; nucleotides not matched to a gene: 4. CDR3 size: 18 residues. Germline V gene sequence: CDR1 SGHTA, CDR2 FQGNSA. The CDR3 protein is CASSSGTSGGSSYNEQFF. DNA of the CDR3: TGTGCCAGCAGCTCAGGGACTAGCGGGGGGAGCTCCTACAATGAGCAGTTCTTC.

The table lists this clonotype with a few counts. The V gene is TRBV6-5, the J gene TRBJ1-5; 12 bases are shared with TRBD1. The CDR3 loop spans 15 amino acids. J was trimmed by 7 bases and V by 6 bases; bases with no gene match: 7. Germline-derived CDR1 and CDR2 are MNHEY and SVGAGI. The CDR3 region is CASRGQGARGQPQHF. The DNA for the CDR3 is TGTGCCAGCAGGGGACAGGGGGCGCGAGGACAGCCCCAGCATTTT.

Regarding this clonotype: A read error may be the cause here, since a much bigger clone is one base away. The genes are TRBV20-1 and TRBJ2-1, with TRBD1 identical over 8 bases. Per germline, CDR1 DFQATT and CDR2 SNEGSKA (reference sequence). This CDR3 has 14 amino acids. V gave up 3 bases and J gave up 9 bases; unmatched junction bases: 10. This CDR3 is CSASGTGRLSEQFF. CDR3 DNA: TGCAGTGCTAGCGGGACAGGTCGTTTGAGTGAGCAGTTCTTC.

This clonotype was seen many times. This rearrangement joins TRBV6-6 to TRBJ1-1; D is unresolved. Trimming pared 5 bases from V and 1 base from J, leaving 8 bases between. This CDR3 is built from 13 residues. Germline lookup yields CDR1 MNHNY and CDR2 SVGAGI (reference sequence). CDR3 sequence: CASSQIQNTEAFF. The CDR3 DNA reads TGTGCCAGCAGTCAAATTCAGAACACTGAAGCTTTCTTT.

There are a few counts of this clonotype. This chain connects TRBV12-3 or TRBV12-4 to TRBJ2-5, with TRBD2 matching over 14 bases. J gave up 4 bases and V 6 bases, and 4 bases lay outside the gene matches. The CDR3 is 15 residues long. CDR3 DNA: TGTGCCAGCAGGGGGACTAGCGGGGGTTCAGAGACCCAGTACTTC. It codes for CASRGTSGGSETQYF.

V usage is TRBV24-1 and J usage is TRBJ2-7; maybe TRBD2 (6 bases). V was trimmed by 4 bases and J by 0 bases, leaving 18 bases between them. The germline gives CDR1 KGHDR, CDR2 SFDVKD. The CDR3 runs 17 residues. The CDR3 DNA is TGTGCCACCAGTGAGGGGCTGACGGGCGGGGACTCCTACGAGCAGTACTTC. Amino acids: CATSEGLTGGDSYEQYF.

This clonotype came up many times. DNA of the CDR3: TGCAGTGCTCCAGTTTATAGCAATCAGCCCCAGCATTTT. Residues: CSAPVYSNQPQHF. The chain employs TRBV20-1 and TRBJ1-5, with D unresolved. V dropped 5 bases and J dropped 0 bases, with 8 bases sitting between them. CDR1 is DFQATT and CDR2 is SNEGSKA in the germline V gene (reference sequence). The length of the CDR3 is 13 residues.

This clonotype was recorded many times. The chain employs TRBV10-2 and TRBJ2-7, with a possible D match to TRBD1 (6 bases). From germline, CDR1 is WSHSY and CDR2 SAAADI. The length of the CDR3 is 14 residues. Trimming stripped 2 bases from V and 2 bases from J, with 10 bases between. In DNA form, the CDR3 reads TGCGCCAGCAGTGAGATCCGGGACACCTACGAGCAGTACGTC. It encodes CASSEIRDTYEQYV.

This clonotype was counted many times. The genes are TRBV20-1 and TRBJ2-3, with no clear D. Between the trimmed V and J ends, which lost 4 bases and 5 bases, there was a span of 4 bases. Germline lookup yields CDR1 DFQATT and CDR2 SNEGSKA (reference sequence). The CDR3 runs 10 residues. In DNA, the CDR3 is TGCAGTGCTACCGGAGATACGCAGTATTTT. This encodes CSATGDTQYF.